Listed below are T cell receptor beta chains from one sample, sequenced in a study of long-term antiretroviral therapy in people with HIV. The method was immunoSEQ multiplex PCR; TCRdb's version includes in-frame clones alone and lacks a portion of them. The repertoire has some 35,000 clones, around 94% of them found once; the top ten carry roughly 3.9%. Sample: unsorted PBMCs, taken 4.1 years after starting antiretroviral therapy. The receptor set was obtained from a woman aged 50 to 60 with HIV. CDR3s include the opening cysteine and the closing phenylalanine or tryptophan. The order of the fields is CDR3 length, D gene, clone size, J gene, V gene, CDR3 DNA, CDR3 protein. A D gene is named only where the DNA matches it firmly. Expanded clones are given a class, and other clones once, few, many or no size at all.

CDR3 length: 14
D gene: NA
clone size: NA
J gene: TRBJ1-4
V gene: TRBV27
CDR3 DNA: TGTGCCAGCAGTCCCTCGACAGGTTTAGAAAAACTGTTTTTT
CDR3 protein: CASSPSTGLEKLFF

CDR3 length: 15
D gene: NA
clone size: NA
J gene: TRBJ1-5
V gene: TRBV12-5
CDR3 DNA: TGTGCTAGTGGTTCCCTCGGACAAGCAAATCAGCCCCAGCATTTT
CDR3 protein: CASGSLGQANQPQHF

CDR3 length: 15
D gene: NA
clone size: NA
J gene: TRBJ2-7
V gene: TRBV12-5
CDR3 DNA: TGTGCTAGTGGTTTGGTCCCCTCGGTAAGGGGGGAGCAGTACTTC
CDR3 protein: CASGLVPSVRGEQYF

CDR3 length: 13
D gene: NA
clone size: once
J gene: TRBJ1-1
V gene: TRBV11-3
CDR3 DNA: TGTGCCAGCAGCTTAGAGGGGAACACTGAAGCTTTCTTT
CDR3 protein: CASSLEGNTEAFF

CDR3 length: 13
D gene: TRBD1
clone size: once
J gene: TRBJ2-7
V gene: TRBV10-3
CDR3 DNA: TGTGCCATCAGTGAACAGGGGGGCTACGAGCAGTACTTC
CDR3 protein: CAISEQGGYEQYF

CDR3 length: 14
D gene: NA
clone size: NA
J gene: TRBJ1-2
V gene: TRBV30
CDR3 DNA: TGTGCCTGGAGTGTAGATCCCCTATTTCGTGGCTACACCTTC
CDR3 protein: CAWSVDPLFRGYTF

CDR3 length: 13
D gene: NA
clone size: NA
J gene: TRBJ2-7
V gene: TRBV30
CDR3 DNA: TGTGCCTGGAGAGGCGGATACCTCTACGAGCAGTACTTC
CDR3 protein: CAWRGGYLYEQYF

CDR3 length: 12
D gene: NA
clone size: NA
J gene: TRBJ2-1
V gene: TRBV30
CDR3 DNA: TGTGCCTGGACCGACACCTTTTCCGCGCAGTTCTTC
CDR3 protein: CAWTDTFSAQFF

CDR3 length: 13
D gene: TRBD1
clone size: NA
J gene: TRBJ1-2
V gene: TRBV19
CDR3 DNA: TGTGCCAGTAGTATGAGGGCAGGGGGCGGCTACACCTTC
CDR3 protein: CASSMRAGGGYTF

CDR3 length: 16
D gene: NA
clone size: NA
J gene: TRBJ2-7
V gene: TRBV6-6
CDR3 DNA: TGTGCCAGCAGTTCCTACGTTGGACGCGCTCTCTACGAGCAGTACTTC
CDR3 protein: CASSSYVGRALYEQYF

CDR3 length: 15
D gene: NA
clone size: NA
J gene: TRBJ2-3
V gene: TRBV30
CDR3 DNA: TGTGCCTGGAGAACGTTCGGACAGAGCACAGATACGCAGTATTTT
CDR3 protein: CAWRTFGQSTDTQYF

CDR3 length: 14
D gene: TRBD1
clone size: NA
J gene: TRBJ2-7
V gene: TRBV2
CDR3 DNA: TGTGCCAGCAGTGGACAGGGGGCGAGCTACGAGCAGTACTTC
CDR3 protein: CASSGQGASYEQYF

CDR3 length: 17
D gene: NA
clone size: once
J gene: TRBJ2-1
V gene: TRBV4-3
CDR3 DNA: TGCGCCAGCAGCCAAGATCTTGGCAGCAGCTCCTACAATGAGCAGTTCTTC
CDR3 protein: CASSQDLGSSSYNEQFF

CDR3 length: 11
D gene: NA
clone size: NA
J gene: TRBJ1-1
V gene: TRBV6-6
CDR3 DNA: TGTGCCAGCAGTTATAATGCTGAAGCTTTCTTT
CDR3 protein: CASSYNAEAFF

CDR3 length: 15
D gene: TRBD2
clone size: NA
J gene: TRBJ2-3
V gene: TRBV5-4
CDR3 DNA: TGTGCCAGCAGCGGCGGGGGGTTACTCACAGATACGCAGTATTTT
CDR3 protein: CASSGGGLLTDTQYF

CDR3 length: 13
D gene: NA
clone size: NA
J gene: TRBJ2-2
V gene: TRBV4-1
CDR3 DNA: TGCGCCAGCAGCCAAGAATTGTCGGGGGAGCTGTTTTTT
CDR3 protein: CASSQELSGELFF

CDR3 length: 14
D gene: NA
clone size: NA
J gene: TRBJ1-4
V gene: TRBV2
CDR3 DNA: TGTGCCAGCAGCGGAGACGGACGGAATGAAAAACTGTTTTTT
CDR3 protein: CASSGDGRNEKLFF

CDR3 length: 17
D gene: NA
clone size: NA
J gene: TRBJ2-3
V gene: TRBV7-3
CDR3 DNA: TGTGCCAGCAGCTTAACCCCAGGGAGGGGGGGCCTCGATACGCAGTATTTT
CDR3 protein: CASSLTPGRGGLDTQYF

CDR3 length: 14
D gene: NA
clone size: once
J gene: TRBJ1-2
V gene: TRBV27
CDR3 DNA: TGTGCCAGCAGTCGAGCCTACACTAACTATGGCTACACCTTC
CDR3 protein: CASSRAYTNYGYTF

CDR3 length: 11
D gene: NA
clone size: NA
J gene: TRBJ1-1
V gene: TRBV11-2
CDR3 DNA: TGTGCCAGCAGCCCGGCCACTGAAGCTTTCTTT
CDR3 protein: CASSPATEAFF

CDR3 length: 12
D gene: NA
clone size: NA
J gene: TRBJ1-1
V gene: TRBV6-1
CDR3 DNA: TGTGCCAGCAGTGAAATAGTCGCTGAAGCTTTCTTT
CDR3 protein: CASSEIVAEAFF

CDR3 length: 16
D gene: TRBD1
clone size: NA
J gene: TRBJ2-1
V gene: TRBV5-1
CDR3 DNA: TGCGCCAGCAGCGACGCCCGGGACAGGCTGTACAATGAGCAGTTCTTC
CDR3 protein: CASSDARDRLYNEQFF

CDR3 length: 14
D gene: TRBD1
clone size: NA
J gene: TRBJ2-3
V gene: TRBV10-1
CDR3 DNA: TGCGCCAGCAGTTGGACAGGGGAGGAAGATACGCAGTATTTT
CDR3 protein: CASSWTGEEDTQYF

CDR3 length: 16
D gene: NA
clone size: once
J gene: TRBJ2-5
V gene: TRBV6-5
CDR3 DNA: TGTGCCAGCAGTTACTCTCCTCCAGGGGGGGCAGAGACCCAGTACTTC
CDR3 protein: CASSYSPPGGAETQYF

CDR3 length: 17
D gene: NA
clone size: once
J gene: TRBJ2-3
V gene: TRBV10-3
CDR3 DNA: TGTGCCATCAGTGAGTCGAAACGGGCAGGGGGCACAGATACGCAGTATTTT
CDR3 protein: CAISESKRAGGTDTQYF

CDR3 length: 15
D gene: TRBD1
clone size: medium-sized
J gene: TRBJ1-3
V gene: TRBV19
CDR3 DNA: TGTGCCAGTAGTGGCCGGGACAGCTCTGGAAACACCATATATTTT
CDR3 protein: CASSGRDSSGNTIYF

CDR3 length: 14
D gene: TRBD1
clone size: NA
J gene: TRBJ2-7
V gene: TRBV12-5
CDR3 DNA: TGTGCTAGTGGTTTCCCGGGACAGGGCTACGAGCAGTACTTC
CDR3 protein: CASGFPGQGYEQYF

CDR3 length: 15
D gene: NA
clone size: NA
J gene: TRBJ1-2
V gene: TRBV5-1
CDR3 DNA: TGCGCCAGCAGCTCAAACGGCGACAGCTCCTATGGCTACACCTTC
CDR3 protein: CASSSNGDSSYGYTF

CDR3 length: 15
D gene: NA
clone size: NA
J gene: TRBJ1-6
V gene: TRBV7-2
CDR3 DNA: TGTGCCAGCAGCTTAGCCTGGGACGGAAATTCACCCCTCCACTTT
CDR3 protein: CASSLAWDGNSPLHF

CDR3 length: 15
D gene: TRBD1
clone size: NA
J gene: TRBJ2-5
V gene: TRBV19
CDR3 DNA: TGTGCCAGTAGACATCGGGACAGGGGGCCGACTACCCAGTACTTC
CDR3 protein: CASRHRDRGPTTQYF

CDR3 length: 15
D gene: NA
clone size: once
J gene: TRBJ2-7
V gene: TRBV19
CDR3 DNA: TGTGCCAGTAGTATAGGGGCTAGCCTCACCTACGAGCAGTACTTC
CDR3 protein: CASSIGASLTYEQYF

CDR3 length: 13
D gene: NA
clone size: NA
J gene: TRBJ2-5
V gene: TRBV9
CDR3 DNA: TGTGCCAGCAGCGTAGGGCCGGGGGAGACCCAGTACTTC
CDR3 protein: CASSVGPGETQYF

CDR3 length: 15
D gene: NA
clone size: once
J gene: TRBJ2-1
V gene: TRBV2
CDR3 DNA: TGTGCCAGCAGTGAAAGTTGGGCGTACTACAATGAGCAGTTCTTC
CDR3 protein: CASSESWAYYNEQFF

CDR3 length: 13
D gene: TRBD1
clone size: NA
J gene: TRBJ2-7
V gene: TRBV6-5
CDR3 DNA: TGTGCCAGTAAACGGACAGGGTCCTACGAGCAGTACTTC
CDR3 protein: CASKRTGSYEQYF

CDR3 length: 16
D gene: TRBD1
clone size: NA
J gene: TRBJ2-7
V gene: TRBV14
CDR3 DNA: TGTGCCAGCAGCCATCCCGGGACAGGGAACTCCTACGAGCAGTACTTC
CDR3 protein: CASSHPGTGNSYEQYF

CDR3 length: 17
D gene: TRBD2
clone size: NA
J gene: TRBJ2-5
V gene: TRBV2
CDR3 DNA: TGTGCCAGCAGTGTGCTCCATAGCGGGGGGCTGCAAGAGACCCAGTACTTC
CDR3 protein: CASSVLHSGGLQETQYF

CDR3 length: 14
D gene: NA
clone size: NA
J gene: TRBJ2-3
V gene: TRBV5-1
CDR3 DNA: TGCGCCAGCAGCTTTGGACCGTACACAGATACGCAGTATTTT
CDR3 protein: CASSFGPYTDTQYF

CDR3 length: 16
D gene: NA
clone size: NA
J gene: TRBJ1-6
V gene: TRBV5-6
CDR3 DNA: TGTGCCAGCAGCAACAAATATCTAATGGAGGATTCACCCCTCCACTTT
CDR3 protein: CASSNKYLMEDSPLHF

CDR3 length: 16
D gene: TRBD1
clone size: NA
J gene: TRBJ1-3
V gene: TRBV5-1
CDR3 DNA: TGCGCCAGCAGCTTGGAGACAGGGGGCTCTGGAAACACCATATATTTT
CDR3 protein: CASSLETGGSGNTIYF

CDR3 length: 15
D gene: TRBD1
clone size: once
J gene: TRBJ2-1
V gene: TRBV25-1
CDR3 DNA: TGTGCCAGCAGTGGGGACAGGGGGTCCTACAATGAGCAGTTCTTC
CDR3 protein: CASSGDRGSYNEQFF

CDR3 length: 17
D gene: TRBD2
clone size: NA
J gene: TRBJ2-1
V gene: TRBV30
CDR3 DNA: TGTGCCTGGAGTGTACCTAGAGCGGGGTTTACCTACAATGAGCAGTTCTTC
CDR3 protein: CAWSVPRAGFTYNEQFF

CDR3 length: 15
D gene: NA
clone size: NA
J gene: TRBJ2-2
V gene: TRBV5-1
CDR3 DNA: TGCGCCAGCACCGCAGGGGCGTCGAACACCGGGGAGCTGTTTTTT
CDR3 protein: CASTAGASNTGELFF

CDR3 length: 15
D gene: NA
clone size: few
J gene: TRBJ1-6
V gene: TRBV4-2
CDR3 DNA: TGTGCCAGCAGCTCTGACGGGGAAGGGTATTCACCCCTCCACTTT
CDR3 protein: CASSSDGEGYSPLHF

CDR3 length: 14
D gene: TRBD1
clone size: NA
J gene: TRBJ2-1
V gene: TRBV27
CDR3 DNA: TGTGCCAGCTATCCGGGACAGCGGTATAATGAGCAGTTCTTC
CDR3 protein: CASYPGQRYNEQFF

CDR3 length: 16
D gene: TRBD1
clone size: NA
J gene: TRBJ1-4
V gene: TRBV30
CDR3 DNA: TGTGCCTGGAGTACCACCCCGGCAGGGGGGAGTGAAAAACTGTTTTTT
CDR3 protein: CAWSTTPAGGSEKLFF

CDR3 length: 14
D gene: NA
clone size: NA
J gene: TRBJ2-1
V gene: TRBV5-1
CDR3 DNA: TGCGCCAGCAGCTTGGACGGCTCTAACAATGAGCAGTTCTTC
CDR3 protein: CASSLDGSNNEQFF

CDR3 length: 12
D gene: NA
clone size: NA
J gene: TRBJ1-1
V gene: TRBV6-6
CDR3 DNA: TGTGCCAGTTCGGGGGCAGTAGGCGAAGCTTTCTTT
CDR3 protein: CASSGAVGEAFF

CDR3 length: 15
D gene: NA
clone size: NA
J gene: TRBJ1-5
V gene: TRBV7-6
CDR3 DNA: TGTGCCAGCAGCCAAAAACCACAGGATCATCAGCCCCAGCATTTT
CDR3 protein: CASSQKPQDHQPQHF

CDR3 length: 13
D gene: NA
clone size: NA
J gene: TRBJ2-2
V gene: TRBV10-3
CDR3 DNA: TGTGCCATCAGTGAAGTCTCCACCGGGGAGCTGTTTTTT
CDR3 protein: CAISEVSTGELFF

CDR3 length: 16
D gene: TRBD1
clone size: NA
J gene: TRBJ1-2
V gene: TRBV19
CDR3 DNA: TGTGCCAGTAGGGGGGCTTTGACAGGGGGCGGCTATGGCTACACCTTC
CDR3 protein: CASRGALTGGGYGYTF

CDR3 length: 14
D gene: NA
clone size: once
J gene: TRBJ1-2
V gene: TRBV6-5
CDR3 DNA: TGTGCCAGCAGTTACGGGGGACACCCCTATGGCTACACCTTC
CDR3 protein: CASSYGGHPYGYTF